Below are 20 T cell receptor beta chains sequenced from a single sample in a study of shared clonotypes between healthy human individuals. Profiling relied on immunoSEQ multiplex PCR, and the TCRdb table lists in-frame clones only, not all of them. The table lists around 480,000 clones, almost 80% of them singletons, with approximately 12% in the top ten. The sequencing sample was made of PBMCs. The source is a middle-aged woman in good health. Some clones in this sample may be carry-over from other donors' samples.

The rearrangement joins TRBV11-3 to TRBJ2-3; 12 bases align to TRBD1. CDR3 length: 16 amino acids. V lost 3 bases, J lost 6 bases, and 7 bases stayed unmatched. The V gene's germline CDR1 is SGHNT and CDR2 YENEEA. Here the CDR3 DNA reads TGTGCCAGCAGCTTTACCGGGACAGGGGGCGAGGATACGCAGTATTTT. It encodes CASSFTGTGGEDTQYF.

V gene TRBV28 combines with J gene TRBJ1-1; the D gene is possibly TRBD1 (5 bases). CDR3 length equals 13 residues. The germline gives CDR1 MDHEN, CDR2 SYDVKM. V dropped 5 bases and J dropped 10 bases, with 17 bases sitting between them. This CDR3 is CASSLIWDESAFF. The CDR3 DNA sequence: TGTGCCAGCAGTCTAATATGGGACGAGTCAGCTTTCTTT.

The chain employs TRBV18 and TRBJ1-5; no clear D. This CDR3 comprises 14 residues. Per germline, CDR1 KGHSH and CDR2 LQKENI. V was clipped by 1 base and J by 5 bases, with 9 bases between them. The CDR3 region is CASSPLTDHQPQHF. The CDR3 nucleotides are TGTGCCAGCTCACCACTTACAGATCATCAGCCCCAGCATTTT.

This clone appeared a single time. The chain recombines TRBV7-9 with TRBJ2-7, with D possibly TRBD2 on 6 matching bases. Trimming pared 3 bases from V and 3 bases from J, leaving 18 bases between. Germline V CDR1 and CDR2: SEHNR, FQNEAQ (reference sequence). The CDR3 consists of 16 residues. CDR3 residues: CASSFRHGGANYEQYF. In DNA form, the CDR3 reads TGTGCCAGCAGCTTCCGCCACGGGGGAGCTAACTACGAGCAGTACTTC.

J is TRBJ2-3 and V is TRBV18, with 8 positions matching TRBD2. V was clipped by 3 bases and J by 2 bases; unmatched bases: 7. This CDR3 comprises 16 residues. The germline gives CDR1 KGHSH, CDR2 LQKENI. CDR3 in amino acids: CASSPSLSGITDTQYF. The DNA for the CDR3 is TGTGCCAGCTCACCTTCCCTTAGCGGGATCACAGATACGCAGTATTTT.

This clone was detected only a few times. The rearrangement joins TRBV10-1 to TRBJ1-5; possible D gene TRBD1, 5 bases. The germline V gene encodes CDR1 WNHNN and CDR2 SYGVQD (reference sequence). Trimming stripped 1 base from V and 4 bases from J, with 11 bases between. CDR3 size: 15 residues. The CDR3 protein is CASSEFRDENQPQHF. The CDR3 region has the DNA TGCGCCAGCAGTGAGTTCAGGGATGAAAATCAGCCCCAGCATTTT.

This clone was recorded only once. The J gene is TRBJ2-5, the V gene TRBV11-3; D gene ambiguous. This CDR3 comprises 13 residues. The V end lost 5 bases, the J end lost 5 bases, and 12 bases lay between the germline ends. Germline V gene data show CDR1 as SGHNT and CDR2 as YENEEA. As DNA, the CDR3 is TGTGCCAGCAGCCGTGAGAGGTTGGAGACCCAGTACTTC. Its protein product is CASSRERLETQYF.

The chain employs TRBV6-1 and TRBJ1-3; no firm D call. The CDR3 length is 13 residues. CDR1 MNHNS and CDR2 SASEGT come from the germline V gene. V was cut by 7 bases and J by 0 bases, with 7 bases left in between. The DNA for the CDR3 is TGTGCCAGCACAGCCCTCTCTGGAAACACCATATATTTT. Its translation: CASTALSGNTIYF.

This clone has a single count. The chain has TRBV7-3 and TRBJ2-5; no clear D gene. The germline V gene has CDR1 SGHTA and CDR2 FQGTGA. V shed 5 bases and J shed 4 bases, with 11 bases lying between them. CDR3 length: 13 residues. This chain's CDR3 is CASSRVSGETQYF. In DNA form, the CDR3 reads TGTGCCAGCAGCCGGGTTTCGGGAGAGACCCAGTACTTC.

This clone appeared once. V and J are TRBV28 and TRBJ2-5; no firm D call. In germline, CDR1 is MDHEN, CDR2 SYDVKM. Trimming stripped 4 bases from V and 5 bases from J, with 17 bases between. The CDR3 contains 15 residues. The CDR3 DNA follows: TGTGCCAGCAGTTCCCAAGTGGGATTGGGGGAGACCCAGTACTTC. Translated, it gives CASSSQVGLGETQYF.

The chain couples TRBV5-4 to TRBJ1-2; tentative D call: TRBD1 (6 bases). The CDR3 is 13 amino acids. Germline CDR1 SGHNT, CDR2 YYREEE (reference sequence). V dropped 4 bases and J dropped 5 bases, with 12 bases sitting between them. CDR3 sequence reads: CASSPGGRYGYTF. CDR3 sequence (DNA): TGTGCCAGCAGCCCGGGGGGCCGGTATGGCTACACCTTC.

The chain has TRBV2 and TRBJ1-1, with D possibly matching TRBD1 (6 bases). The germline V gene has CDR1 SNHLY and CDR2 FYNNEI. V lost 6 bases, J lost 8 bases, and 13 bases lay in between. The CDR3 sequence is 12 residues long. The DNA of the CDR3 is TGTGCCAGCAGAGAGGACAGAGCCGAAGCTTTCTTT. Its translation is CASREDRAEAFF.

The chain links TRBV5-6 to TRBJ1-1; no clear D gene. Germline V gene sequence: CDR1 SGHDT, CDR2 YYEEEE. Between the trimmed V and J ends, which lost 2 bases and 1 base, there was a span of 9 bases. The CDR3 runs to 14 residues. CDR3 nucleotides: TGTGCCAGCAGCTTAGGGAGTACGAACACTGAAGCTTTCTTT. Amino acid sequence: CASSLGSTNTEAFF. Full variable domain (remainder filled in from reference TRBV5-6 and TRBJ1-1): DAGVTQSPTHLIKTRGQQVTLRCSPKSGHDTVSWYQQALGQGPQFIFQYYEEEERQRGNFPDRFSGHQFPNYSSELNVNALLLGDSALYLCASSLGSTNTEAFFGQGTRLTVV.

In its sample, this clone was seen a few times. CDR3 DNA: TGTGCCAGCAGTCCATCGGGGGCGATGAACACTGAAGCTTTCTTT. The encoded protein is CASSPSGAMNTEAFF. The genes are TRBV9 and TRBJ1-1; a weak D match, TRBD1 (6 bases). This CDR3 has 15 amino acids. The germline V and J ends were trimmed by 5 bases and 0 bases, with 14 bases remaining between them. Germline-derived CDR1 and CDR2 are SGDLS and YYNGEE.

The chain couples TRBV5-1 to TRBJ2-6, with D unclear. Germline values: CDR1 SGHRS, CDR2 YFSETQ. The CDR3 runs to 18 residues. Trimming cost V 4 bases and J 0 bases, with 17 bases left between them. The CDR3 region is CASSEDGGRPSGANVLTF. CDR3 in DNA: TGCGCCAGCAGCGAAGACGGCGGCAGACCCTCTGGGGCCAACGTCCTGACTTTC.

CDR3 region: CASTEGAGVLGYEQFF. CDR3 in DNA: TGTGCCAGCACAGAAGGGGCGGGAGTCCTCGGGTATGAGCAGTTCTTC. The rearrangement joins TRBV2 to TRBJ2-1; 7 bases agree with TRBD2. The V gene's germline CDR1 is SNHLY and CDR2 FYNNEI. The ends lost 7 bases at V and 8 bases at J; junction bases unmatched: 17. The CDR3 is 16 residues long.

As concerns this clone: The junction departs from germline at one end; a sequencing error may be responsible. Other nucleotide sequences from this sample produce the same CDR3. This chain connects TRBV7-3 to TRBJ1-2, with D uncertain. This CDR3 spans 15 amino acids. The germline V gene encodes CDR1 SGHTA and CDR2 FQGTGA. CDR3 coding DNA: TGCGCCAGCAGCTTAACCGAGGGAGGGCCGGATGGCTACACCTTC. Its protein is CASSLTEGGPDGYTF.

This chain uses TRBV7-9 with TRBJ2-1; D may be TRBD2 (6 bases). The germline CDR1 and CDR2 sequences are SEHNR and FQNEAQ (reference sequence). The length of the CDR3 is 14 residues. The V gene lost 5 bases and the J gene lost 0 bases, with 8 bases spanning the gap. The DNA of the CDR3 is TGTGCCAGCAGCATTAGCGGCTCCTACAATGAGCAGTTCTTC. Amino acids: CASSISGSYNEQFF.

The chain uses TRBV28 and TRBJ2-1, with 8 positions matching TRBD2. Unmatched junction bases numbered 16, after V lost 7 bases and J lost 8 bases. Germline CDR1 MDHEN, CDR2 SYDVKM. The CDR3 consists of 16 residues. The CDR3: CASTLISGNTLHEQFF. CDR3 sequence (DNA): TGTGCCAGCACCCTGATTAGCGGGAATACGTTGCATGAGCAGTTCTTC.

CDR3 coding DNA: TGTGCCTGGAGTGTAGGGAGGGGATCCCCCTACGAGCAGTACTTC. Residues: CAWSVGRGSPYEQYF. The chain joins TRBV30 to TRBJ2-7; 7 nucleotides align to TRBD2. Germline CDR1 reads GTSNPN; CDR2 reads SVGIG (reference sequence). V lost 0 bases, J lost 2 bases, and 7 bases stayed unmatched. The CDR3 loop spans 15 amino acids.